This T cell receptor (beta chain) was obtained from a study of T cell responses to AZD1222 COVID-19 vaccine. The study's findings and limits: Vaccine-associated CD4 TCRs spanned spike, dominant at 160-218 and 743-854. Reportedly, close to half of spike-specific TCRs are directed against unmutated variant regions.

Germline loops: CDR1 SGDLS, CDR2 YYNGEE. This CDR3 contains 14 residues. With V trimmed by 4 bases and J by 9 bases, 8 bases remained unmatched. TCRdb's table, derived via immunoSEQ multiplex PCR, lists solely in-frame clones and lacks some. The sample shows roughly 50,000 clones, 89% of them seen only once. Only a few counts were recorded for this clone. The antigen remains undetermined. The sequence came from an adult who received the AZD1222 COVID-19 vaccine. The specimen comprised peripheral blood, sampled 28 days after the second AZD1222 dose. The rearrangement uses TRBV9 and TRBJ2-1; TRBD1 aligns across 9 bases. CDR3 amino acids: CASSPHRGPSEQFF. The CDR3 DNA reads TGTGCCAGCAGCCCCCACAGGGGGCCTAGTGAGCAGTTCTTC.